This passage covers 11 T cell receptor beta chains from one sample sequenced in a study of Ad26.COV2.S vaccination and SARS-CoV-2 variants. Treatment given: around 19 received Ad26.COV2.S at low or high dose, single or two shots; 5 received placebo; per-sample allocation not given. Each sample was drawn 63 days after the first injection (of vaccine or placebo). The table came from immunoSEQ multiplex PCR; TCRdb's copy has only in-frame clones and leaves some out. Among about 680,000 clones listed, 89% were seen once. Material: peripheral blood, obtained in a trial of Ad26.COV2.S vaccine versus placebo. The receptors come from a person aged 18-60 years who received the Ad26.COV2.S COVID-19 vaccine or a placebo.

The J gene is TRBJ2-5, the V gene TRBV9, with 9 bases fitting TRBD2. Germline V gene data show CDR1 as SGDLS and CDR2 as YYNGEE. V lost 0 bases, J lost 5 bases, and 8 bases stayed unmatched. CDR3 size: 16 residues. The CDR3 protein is CASSVEGAGGRETQYF. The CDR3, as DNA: TGTGCCAGCAGCGTAGAGGGAGCGGGGGGCAGGGAGACCCAGTACTTC.

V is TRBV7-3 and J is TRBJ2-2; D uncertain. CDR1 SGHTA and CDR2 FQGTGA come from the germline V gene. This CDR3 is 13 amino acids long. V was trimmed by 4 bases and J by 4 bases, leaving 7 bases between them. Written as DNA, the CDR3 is TGTGCCAGCAGCTCCCACTTCACCGGGGAGCTGTTTTTT. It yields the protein CASSSHFTGELFF.

CDR3 loop: CASSSSARVYNEQFF. CDR3 in DNA: TGTGCCAGCTCATCCAGTGCCAGGGTCTACAATGAGCAGTTCTTC. V is TRBV18 and J is TRBJ2-1; a weak D match, TRBD1 (5 bases). The CDR3 runs to 15 residues. The V gene lost 5 bases and the J gene lost 3 bases, with 14 bases spanning the gap. CDR1 and CDR2 (germline): KGHSH, LQKENI.

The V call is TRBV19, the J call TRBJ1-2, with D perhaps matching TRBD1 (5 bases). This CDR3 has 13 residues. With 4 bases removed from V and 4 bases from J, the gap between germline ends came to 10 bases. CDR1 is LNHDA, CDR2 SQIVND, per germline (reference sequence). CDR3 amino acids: CASSRRGFYGYTF. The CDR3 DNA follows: TGTGCCAGTAGTAGGAGGGGTTTCTATGGCTACACCTTC.

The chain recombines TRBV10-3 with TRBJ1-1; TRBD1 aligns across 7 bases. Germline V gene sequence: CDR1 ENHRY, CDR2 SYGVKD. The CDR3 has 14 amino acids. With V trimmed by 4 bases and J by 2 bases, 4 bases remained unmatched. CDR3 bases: TGTGCCATCAGTGGGGGGACAGCTAACACTGAAGCTTTCTTT. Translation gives CAISGGTANTEAFF.

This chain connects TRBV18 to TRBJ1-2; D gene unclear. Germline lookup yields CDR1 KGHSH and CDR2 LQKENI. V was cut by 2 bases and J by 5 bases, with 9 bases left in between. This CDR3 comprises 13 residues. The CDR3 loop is CASSPIEEYGYTF. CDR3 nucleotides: TGTGCCAGCTCACCAATCGAGGAGTATGGCTACACCTTC.

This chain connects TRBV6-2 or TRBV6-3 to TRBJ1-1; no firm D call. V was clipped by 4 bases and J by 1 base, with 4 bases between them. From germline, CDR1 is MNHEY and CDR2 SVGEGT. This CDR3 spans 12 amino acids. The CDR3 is CASSSRNTEAFF. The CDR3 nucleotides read TGTGCCAGCAGTTCAAGGAACACTGAAGCTTTCTTT.

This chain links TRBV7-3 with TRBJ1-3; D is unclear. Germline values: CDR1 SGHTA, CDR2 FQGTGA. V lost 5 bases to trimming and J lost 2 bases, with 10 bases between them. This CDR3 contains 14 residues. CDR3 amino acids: CASSAGGPGNTIYF. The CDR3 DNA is TGTGCCAGCAGCGCGGGAGGGCCTGGAAACACCATATATTTT.

Here the CDR3 reads CATRQGETQYF. As DNA, the CDR3 is TGTGCCACCCGACAGGGAGAGACCCAGTACTTC. This chain joins TRBV2 and TRBJ2-5, with 7 bases that match TRBD1. CDR1 SNHLY and CDR2 FYNNEI come from the germline V gene. J was trimmed by 4 bases and V by 10 bases; bases with no gene match: 3. This CDR3 is 11 amino acids long.

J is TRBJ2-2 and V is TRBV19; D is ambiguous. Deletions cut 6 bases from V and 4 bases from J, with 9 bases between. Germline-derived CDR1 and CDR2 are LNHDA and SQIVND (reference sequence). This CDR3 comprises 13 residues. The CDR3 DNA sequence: TGTGCCAGTAGGCTCCGCTCCACCGGGGAGCTGTTTTTT. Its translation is CASRLRSTGELFF.

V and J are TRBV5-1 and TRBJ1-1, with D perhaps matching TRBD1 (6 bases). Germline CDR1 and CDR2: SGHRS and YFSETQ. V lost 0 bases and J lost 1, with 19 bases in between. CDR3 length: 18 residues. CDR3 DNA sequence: TGCGCCAGCAGCTTGGATGGGGGCCCAGGTTTGGGGAACACTGAAGCTTTCTTT. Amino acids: CASSLDGGPGLGNTEAFF. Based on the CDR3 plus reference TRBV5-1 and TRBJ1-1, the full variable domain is KAGVTQTPRYLIKTRGQQVTLSCSPISGHRSVSWYQQTPGQGLQFLFEYFSETQRNKGNFPGRFSGRQFSNSRSEMNVSTLELGDSALYLCASSLDGGPGLGNTEAFFGQGTRLTVV.